A single TCR beta chain is shown here with its context. Its antigen is currently not known. One base away there is no much larger clone; base qualities are not given. V is trimmed back by 0 bases and J by 4 bases, and the junction contains 6 bases that no gene match accounts for. Looking up the germline V gene (reference sequence) yields CDR1 SGHNT and CDR2 YYREEE. The CDR3, from cysteine to phenylalanine, totals 16 residues. This entry keeps only the CDR3 DNA: 48 bases, framed from base 1. This entry is derived from a study of shared clonotypes between healthy human individuals (dated by TCRdb to about 2020). Regarding the complete study: Three men and a couple of women, aged 18 to 49 years, made up the cohort. To estimate repertoire size and how much clonotype sharing occurs between individuals, the study deeply sequenced the blood TCR repertoires of five healthy adults. Between about 0.8 and 8.9 billion PBMCs per donor were obtained by leukapheresis. Libraries were prepared and TCR repertoires were sequenced by different laboratories using diverse techniques, in order to increase sequencing depth and limit assay-specific biases. For each donor, CD4 naive and CD4 memory were each given three plates, CD8 naive was given two plates, and CD8 memory was given one plate.

TCR CDR3 regions were amplified from genomic DNA by multiplex PCR using the deep immunoSEQ assay. For each cell subset, the extracted genomic DNA was distributed evenly across all wells of several immunoSEQ 96-well plates, and each plate served as one replicate. For sorted subsets, approximately 0.2 ug of genomic DNA, equivalent to 25,000 to 35,000 T cell genomes, went into each replicate PCR. Purified libraries were measured with a Qubit 3.0 fluorometer, size-checked on a Bioanalyzer 2100, and measured again with the KAPA Library Quantification kit. A separate single-read 150-cycle Illumina NextSeq 550 flow cell was used to sequence each immunoSEQ 96-well plate. Under the source paper's analysis protocol: Because the immunoSEQ output included only junctional sequences and no quality scores, the filtering could not be the same as the filtering used for full-length reads. To assign V/J genes and CDR3, sequences were annotated against IMGT germline references using PyIR, a Python wrapper for IgBLAST v1.9. Reads were removed for weak V/J assignments (E-value above 1e-6), missing CDR3, stop codons, out-of-frame junctions, or ambiguous translated residues. V3J clonotypes were defined by identical inferred V gene, J gene, and CDR3 amino acid sequence. The percentage overlap between two repertoires was calculated by dividing the number of shared unique clonotypes by the size of the smaller repertoire. Three approaches were used to assess repertoire richness: RTK rarefaction, the Chao1 estimator, and Recon v2.1 estimates of unobserved clonotypes. OLGA was used to compute generation probabilities for all TCRbeta clonotypes that the gDNA method yielded from a few donors. Not all clones reach the TCRdb copy of this immuneACCESS table, which keeps in-frame sequences only. Checked studies attribute under half of the gap to unresolved V genes and leave the rest unexplained. V, J and clone size are those of that table, while D and trimming were read from the DNA. The sample contains a few million clones, 95% of them found a single time. Around 0.13% of the sample comes from the top ten.

The donors were healthy, HIV-negative adults who had no recently reported acute infections or vaccinations. All donors were Caucasian adults living in Nashville, Tennessee, USA. CD4+ T cells were enriched by magnetic negative selection, after which naive cells were positively selected on CD45RA and the negative fraction was taken as the memory subset. Blood was collected by leukapheresis, and PBMCs were isolated by Ficoll-Histopaque density gradient centrifugation and then cryopreserved in liquid nitrogen vapor phase. Analytical flow cytometry was used to check the purity and quantity of each magnetically sorted T cell population. Genomic DNA was isolated from each sorted fraction and quantified by UV absorbance on a Nanodrop 2000c. Broader findings and caveats from the paper: Clonotypes shared by all four sorted-subset donors showed higher generation probabilities than non-shared clonotypes. Sampling was restricted to blood, and TCR repertoires in tissue are likely to differ from TCR repertoires in blood. Because the study included a small number of donors, the genetic and exposure-history diversity represented was limited. Estimated clonotype richness was generally larger for naive than for memory subsets. When a few donors were compared, the shared fraction of clonotypes was 5% to 6.5% for naive CD4, 3.5% to 4% for naive CD8, roughly 2.5% for memory CD4, and 0.35% to 0.4% for memory CD8. Pairwise subsampling led to the expectation that sequencing depth would affect the degree of clonotype sharing among donors. Even with the large sequencing depth, rarefaction of the sorted-subset datasets indicated that sequencing was incomplete.

The TCR was taken from a man aged 18-30 years in good health. The chain employs TRBV5-4 and TRBJ2-5, and 10 bases in between align with TRBD2. The specimen sequenced was naive CD4+ T cells sorted from blood. The cell subset or site label on this specimen signifies: CD45RA+ positively selected. The CDR3 reads CASSLVGLAGAETQYF. The nucleotides read TGTGCCAGCAGCTTGGTTGGGCTAGCGGGAGCAGAGACCCAGTACTTC.